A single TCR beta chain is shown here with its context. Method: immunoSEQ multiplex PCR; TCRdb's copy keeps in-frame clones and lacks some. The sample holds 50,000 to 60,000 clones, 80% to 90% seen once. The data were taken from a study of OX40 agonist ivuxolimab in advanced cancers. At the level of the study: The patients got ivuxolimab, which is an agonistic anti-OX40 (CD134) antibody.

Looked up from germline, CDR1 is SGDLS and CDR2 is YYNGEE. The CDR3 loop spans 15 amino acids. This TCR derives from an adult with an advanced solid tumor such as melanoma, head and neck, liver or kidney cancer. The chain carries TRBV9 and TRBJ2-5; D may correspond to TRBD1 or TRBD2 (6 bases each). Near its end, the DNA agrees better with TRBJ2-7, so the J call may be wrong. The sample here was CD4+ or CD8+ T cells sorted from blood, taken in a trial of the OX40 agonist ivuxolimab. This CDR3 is CASSVGLGGRYEQYF. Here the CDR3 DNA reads TGTGCCAGCAGCGTCGGCTTAGGGGGGCGCTACGAGCAGTACTTC.